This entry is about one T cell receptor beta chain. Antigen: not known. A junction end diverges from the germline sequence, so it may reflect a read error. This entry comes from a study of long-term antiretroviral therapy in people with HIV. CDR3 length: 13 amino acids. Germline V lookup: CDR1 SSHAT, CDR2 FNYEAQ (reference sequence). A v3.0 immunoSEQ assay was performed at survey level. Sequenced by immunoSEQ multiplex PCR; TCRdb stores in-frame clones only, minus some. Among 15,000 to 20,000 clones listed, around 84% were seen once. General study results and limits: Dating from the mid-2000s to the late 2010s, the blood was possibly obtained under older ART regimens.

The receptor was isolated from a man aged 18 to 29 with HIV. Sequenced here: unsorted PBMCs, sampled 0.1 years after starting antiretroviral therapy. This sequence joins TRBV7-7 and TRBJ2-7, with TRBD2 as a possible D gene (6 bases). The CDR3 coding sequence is TGTGCTAGCAGCTTAGCGGTTCAGGGCGAGCAGTACTTC. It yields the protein CASSLAVQGEQYF. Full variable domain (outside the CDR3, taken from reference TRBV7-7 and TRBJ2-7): GAGVSQSPRYKVTKRGQDVTLRCDPISSHATLYWYQQALGQGPEFLTYFNYEAQPDKSGLPSDRFSAERPEGSISTLTIQRTEQRDSAMYRCASSLAVQGEQYFGPGTRLTVT.